This entry features one TCR beta chain sequence. The sample comes from a study of blood T cell repertoires in COVID-19. The V segment lost 5 bases and the J segment 4 bases; nucleotides outside the gene matches: 4. There are 14 residues in the CDR3. Germline V gene lookup returns CDR1 SGHTA and CDR2 FQGNSA. Produced via immunoSEQ multiplex PCR; TCRdb's table is partial and in-frame only. The sample lists approximately 400,000 clones, approximately 90% occurring once. The source material was PBMCs or T cells enriched from blood (not recorded which). J is TRBJ1-5 and V is TRBV7-2; TRBD1 matches at 8 bases. The source is a woman in her 40s who had been exposed to COVID-19. CDR3: CASSERQGNQPQHF. The CDR3 DNA reads TGTGCCAGCAGCGAACGACAGGGGAATCAGCCCCAGCATTTT. Filled out from reference TRBV7-2 and TRBJ1-5, the complete variable domain reads GAGVSQSPSNKVTEKGKDVELRCDPISGHTALYWYRQSLGQGLEFLIYFQGNSAPDKSGLPSDRFSAERTGGSVSTLTIQRTQQEDSAVYLCASSERQGNQPQHFGDGTRLSIL.